This T cell receptor (beta chain) was obtained from a study of cytomegalovirus exposure and HLA in healthy donors. The V gene's germline CDR1 is SGHNT and CDR2 YYREEE (reference sequence). With 2 bases removed from V and 0 bases from J, the gap between germline ends came to 23 bases. The CDR3 runs to 19 residues. Donors counted as nominally healthy when sampled, yet unrecorded immune exposures were likely. 13 Jbeta primers and 60 Vbeta primers were used for the PCR. Generated by immunoSEQ multiplex PCR, the TCRdb table keeps only in-frame clones and is missing some. This table holds around 120,000 clones, around 84% found once.

This sequence was found in a man between 18 and 29 years old in good health and CMV-seronegative. Input material: PBMCs. This chain uses TRBV5-4 with TRBJ1-1, with D possibly TRBD1 on 6 matching bases. Here the CDR3 reads CASSLAGARGGTMNTEAFF. The CDR3 coding sequence is TGTGCCAGCAGCTTAGCAGGGGCGCGGGGGGGGACCATGAACACTGAAGCTTTCTTT.